These 9 T cell receptor beta chains were all obtained from the same sample, sequenced in a study of shared clonotypes between healthy human individuals. Produced via immunoSEQ multiplex PCR; TCRdb's table is partial and in-frame only. The sample consists of roughly 2.2 million clones, more than 80% of them appearing once. Material: naive CD4+ T cells from PBMCs. Subset specified: CD45RA+ positively selected. The receptor source for this set is a man aged 18 to 30 in good health. Some clones in this sample may be carry-over from other donors' samples.

The J gene is TRBJ2-1, the V gene TRBV7-9; D may be TRBD2 (5 bases). The CDR3 spans 17 residues. Germline V gene data show CDR1 as SEHNR and CDR2 as FQNEAQ (reference sequence). The germline V and J ends were trimmed by 1 base and 7 bases, with 20 bases remaining between them. This CDR3 reads CASSLVVSDRSWNEQFF. DNA for the CDR3: TGTGCCAGCAGCTTAGTAGTTAGCGACCGTTCCTGGAATGAGCAGTTCTTC. The full variable domain, with the rest looked up from reference TRBV7-9 and TRBJ2-1, is DTGVSQNPRHKITKRGQNVTFRCDPISEHNRLYWYRQTLGQGPEFLTYFQNEAQLEKSRLLSDRFSAERPKGSFSTLEIQRTEQGDSAMYLCASSLVVSDRSWNEQFFGPGTRLTVL.

The chain uses TRBV4-3 and TRBJ2-1; D is undetermined. Germline V lookup: CDR1 LGHNA, CDR2 YSLEER. Trimming removed 3 bases at V and 9 bases at J, with 12 bases between. This CDR3 spans 13 amino acids. CDR3 amino acids: CASSQEGHGEQFF. The DNA for the CDR3 is TGCGCCAGCAGCCAGGAAGGGCACGGTGAGCAGTTCTTC.

A word on this clone: The sample contains more than one DNA sequence encoding this CDR3. The rearrangement uses TRBV6-5 and TRBJ2-1, with D uncertain. Germline CDR1 MNHEY, CDR2 SVGAGI. The CDR3 runs to 11 residues. V lost 5 bases to trimming and J lost 7 bases, with 6 bases between them. CDR3 bases: TGTGCCAGCAGTCGAGGTAATGAGCAGTTCTTC. This encodes CASSRGNEQFF.

This chain links TRBV30 with TRBJ2-5; 8 bases fit TRBD1. Trimming cost V 6 bases and J 0 bases; bases outside gene matches: 3. The CDR3 has 13 residues. Germline V lookup: CDR1 GTSNPN, CDR2 SVGIG (reference sequence). As DNA, the CDR3 is TGTGCCTGTGGACAGGGACACCAAGAGACCCAGTACTTC. This gives the protein CACGQGHQETQYF.

J is TRBJ2-7 and V is TRBV30; D is tentatively TRBD1 or TRBD2 (5 bases each). The CDR3 loop spans 12 amino acids. Trimming cost V 5 bases and J 2 bases, with 10 bases left between them. Germline CDR1 and CDR2: GTSNPN and SVGIG (reference sequence). This CDR3 is CAWGGGPYEQYF. DNA of the CDR3: TGTGCCTGGGGGGGTGGCCCCTACGAGCAGTACTTC.

The chain uses TRBV28 and TRBJ1-5; 8 nucleotides match TRBD1. From germline, CDR1 is MDHEN and CDR2 SYDVKM. V lost 6 bases, J lost 4 bases, and 8 bases stayed unmatched. This CDR3 spans 15 amino acids. DNA of the CDR3: TGTGCCAGCAGCCCCTGGGACAGGACGAATCAGCCCCAGCATTTT. Protein sequence: CASSPWDRTNQPQHF.

The V and J genes are TRBV9 and TRBJ1-3; D possibly corresponds to TRBD1 (6 bases). The germline gives CDR1 SGDLS, CDR2 YYNGEE. Trimming removed 1 base from V and 10 bases from J, with 21 bases in between. The CDR3 runs 16 residues. The CDR3 reads CASSVIGQRPGGTIYF. Written as DNA, the CDR3 is TGTGCCAGCAGCGTAATCGGACAGAGACCTGGAGGGACCATATATTTT.

The chain couples TRBV21-1 to TRBJ2-1; TRBD2 was called by the table and not checked on the DNA. TRBV21-1 corresponds to a pseudogene. This CDR3 spans 15 amino acids. CDR3 coding DNA: TGTGCCAGCAGGACGGGGCTAGCGGGAGTTCATGAGCAGTTCTTC. This translates into CASRTGLAGVHEQFF.

V gene TRBV7-9 combines with J gene TRBJ2-7; D possibly corresponds to TRBD1 (6 bases). Trimming took 5 bases from V and 6 from J, leaving 20 bases between them. CDR3 length: 15 residues. CDR1 is SEHNR and CDR2 is FQNEAQ in the germline V gene (reference sequence). The CDR3 is CASSRGTGTYREQYF. Written as DNA, the CDR3 is TGTGCCAGCAGCCGGGGCACAGGGACCTATCGCGAGCAGTACTTC.